Presented here are 19 T cell receptor beta chains from one specimen sequenced in a study of beta chain features in type 1 diabetes. The sequenced template was cDNA made from the entire isolated RNA. Clones were sequenced by immunoSEQ multiplex PCR, and TCRdb holds only the in-frame ones, with some missing. The sample has 200,000 to 250,000 clones, 9.6% seen once. Sample: naive CD4+ T cells from blood. The source of these receptors is a woman between 18 and 29 years old in good health.

CDR3 sequence reads: CASSLAGAGGPNNEQFF. CDR3 nucleotide sequence: TGTGCCAGCAGCTTGGCCGGGGCGGGAGGGCCTAACAATGAGCAGTTCTTC. J is TRBJ2-1 and V is TRBV5-5, with TRBD2 matching over 9 bases. The CDR3 consists of 17 residues. Germline V gene lookup returns CDR1 SGHKS and CDR2 YYEKEE (reference sequence). V trimming: 0 bases; J trimming: 5 bases; junction bases outside the gene matches: 9.

V and J are TRBV18 and TRBJ2-3, with 11 bases fitting TRBD2. Germline trimming cut 5 bases from V and 3 bases from J; bases unmatched to any gene: 13. The CDR3 consists of 18 residues. The germline CDR1 and CDR2 sequences are KGHSH and LQKENI. The CDR3 region has the DNA TGTGCCAGCTCAAAAGAATGGACCGGGACTAGCGGTACAGATACGCAGTATTTT. This codes for CASSKEWTGTSGTDTQYF. Complete variable domain (other parts from reference TRBV18 and TRBJ2-3): NAGVMQNPRHLVRRRGQEARLRCSPMKGHSHVYWYRQLPEEGLKFMVYLQKENIIDESGMPKERFSAEFPKEGPSILRIQQVVRGDSAAYFCASSKEWTGTSGTDTQYFGPGTRLTVL.

The chain uses TRBV7-9 and TRBJ1-5, with TRBD1 matching over 7 bases. Germline values: CDR1 SEHNR, CDR2 FQNEAQ (reference sequence). This CDR3 comprises 13 residues. Losses at the gene ends were 5 bases for V and 6 bases for J; bases not matched to a gene: 4. The CDR3 coding sequence is TGTGCCAGCAGCGAGACAGGGACTCAGCCCCAGCATTTT. It translates to CASSETGTQPQHF. Complete variable domain (other parts from reference TRBV7-9 and TRBJ1-5): DTGVSQNPRHKITKRGQNVTFRCDPISEHNRLYWYRQTLGQGPEFLTYFQNEAQLEKSRLLSDRFSAERPKGSFSTLEIQRTEQGDSAMYLCASSETGTQPQHFGDGTRLSIL.

This clone was observed a few times. The junction departs from germline at one end; a sequencing error may be responsible. The chain recombines TRBV2 with TRBJ2-7; D is undetermined. Germline V gene data show CDR1 as SNHLY and CDR2 as FYNNEI. There are 13 residues in the CDR3. The CDR3 spells CASSDTGTYEQYF. For the CDR3, the DNA is TGTGCCAGCAGTGACACGGGTACCTACGAGCAGTATTTC.

This clone was observed at least ten times. The chain joins TRBV13 to TRBJ2-3, with 7 nucleotides matching TRBD1. Germline V gives CDR1 PRHDT, CDR2 FYEKMQ (reference sequence). CDR3 length equals 16 residues. With 7 bases clipped from V and 2 bases from J, the junction kept 12 bases outside the gene matches. This CDR3 reads CASNPNRGRDTDTQYF. The CDR3 nucleotides are TGTGCCAGCAACCCTAACAGGGGCCGGGACACAGATACGCAGTATTTT.

The chain is built from TRBV2 and TRBJ1-5; weak D call: TRBD1 (6 bases). Germline CDR1 and CDR2: SNHLY and FYNNEI. V was trimmed by 4 bases and J by 3 bases, leaving 10 bases between them. This CDR3 has 14 amino acids. The DNA for the CDR3 is TGTGCCAGCAGTGCTAGGACAGTCAATCAGCCCCAGCATTTT. Its protein product is CASSARTVNQPQHF.

This chain connects TRBV7-3 to TRBJ2-1; TRBD1 agrees at 7 bases. The germline gives CDR1 SGHTA, CDR2 FQGTGA. The length of the CDR3 is 16 residues. The trim removed 5 bases at V and 4 bases at J, leaving 11 bases unmatched. CDR3 sequence: CASSPKQGNSYNEQFF. In DNA, the CDR3 is TGTGCCAGCAGCCCGAAACAGGGGAATTCTTACAATGAGCAGTTCTTC.

This clone is a singleton in its sample. This chain links TRBV6-1 with TRBJ2-5, with TRBD1 identical over 9 bases. The V segment lost 6 bases and the J segment 5 bases; nucleotides outside the gene matches: 10. The CDR3 covers 15 residues. Germline CDR1 reads MNHNS; CDR2 reads SASEGT. CDR3 protein: CASRTTGGSQETQYF. In nucleotides, the CDR3 is TGTGCCAGCAGGACCACAGGGGGCTCTCAGGAGACCCAGTACTTC.

CDR3 in DNA: TGTGCCAGCAGCTCGCCGGGACAGGCGGCAAACACCATATATTTT. It is translated as CASSSPGQAANTIYF. The rearrangement uses TRBV5-6 and TRBJ1-3; 8 bases line up with TRBD1. CDR1 SGHDT and CDR2 YYEEEE come from the germline V gene. Germline trimming cut 3 bases from V and 6 bases from J; bases unmatched to any gene: 8. The CDR3 is 15 amino acids.

This clone was found many times. The V call is TRBV4-1, the J call TRBJ1-6; perhaps TRBD1 as D (5 bases). The length of the CDR3 is 15 residues. Trimming pared 0 bases from V and 9 bases from J, leaving 12 bases between. Germline V gene data show CDR1 as MGHRA and CDR2 as YSYEKL. CDR3 nucleotide sequence: TGCGCCAGCAGCCAAGACGGACAAGGTGGTTCACCCCTCCACTTT. This encodes CASSQDGQGGSPLHF.

The J gene is TRBJ2-5, the V gene TRBV6-1, with 10 bases that match TRBD2. Per germline, CDR1 MNHNS and CDR2 SASEGT. V shed 4 bases, J shed 2 bases, and the junction held 7 bases outside the gene matches. This CDR3 is 16 amino acids long. The CDR3 DNA sequence: TGTGCCAGCAGTGGCCGGACTAGCGGAATACAAGAGACCCAGTACTTC. Its protein is CASSGRTSGIQETQYF.

The chain carries TRBV30 and TRBJ1-2, with D hard to call. Per germline, CDR1 GTSNPN and CDR2 SVGIG (reference sequence). Trimming cost V 0 bases and J 4 bases, with 6 bases left between them. The CDR3 runs 12 residues. The CDR3 bases are TGTGCCTGGAGTGTATATCCCTATGGCTACACCTTC. Protein product: CAWSVYPYGYTF.

The chain employs TRBV5-1 and TRBJ1-2, with D possibly TRBD1 on 6 matching bases. The germline V and J ends were trimmed by 4 bases and 4 bases, with 17 bases remaining between them. The CDR3 spans 15 residues. Germline-derived CDR1 and CDR2 are SGHRS and YFSETQ. CDR3 nucleotide sequence: TGCGCCAGCAGCGCCGCTCCGGGACAAGTCTATGGCTACACCTTC. Protein product: CASSAAPGQVYGYTF. The full variable domain, completed using reference TRBV5-1 and TRBJ1-2, is KAGVTQTPRYLIKTRGQQVTLSCSPISGHRSVSWYQQTPGQGLQFLFEYFSETQRNKGNFPGRFSGRQFSNSRSEMNVSTLELGDSALYLCASSAAPGQVYGYTFGSGTRLTVV.

J is TRBJ1-1 and V is TRBV11-2; 7 bases fit TRBD1. Germline CDR1 is SGHAT and CDR2 is FQNNGV. The CDR3 runs 17 residues. J lost 2 bases, V lost 4 bases, and 13 bases had no gene match. For the CDR3, the DNA is TGTGCCAGCAGCTCATTTCCCCGGGACAGCTACAACACTGAAGCTTTCTTT. It specifies CASSSFPRDSYNTEAFF.

There are a few counts of this clone. The chain has TRBV2 and TRBJ1-1, with 7 bases lining up with TRBD1. CDR3 length: 16 amino acids. V gave up 8 bases and J gave up 0 bases; unmatched junction bases: 12. Germline CDR1 reads SNHLY; CDR2 reads FYNNEI. The CDR3 DNA is TGTGCCAGCGGCACCGGGACAGAAAAGATGAACACTGAAGCTTTCTTT. Its translation: CASGTGTEKMNTEAFF.

This clone was counted many times. CDR3 DNA: TGCAGCGCCCGGGGTAACACCGGGGAGCTGTTTTTT. Translated: CSARGNTGELFF. The chain joins TRBV29-1 to TRBJ2-2, with D possibly matching TRBD2 (5 bases). The CDR3 covers 12 residues. Germline V gene data show CDR1 as SQVTM and CDR2 as ANQGSEA. V was cut by 7 bases and J by 2 bases, with 8 bases left in between.

This chain uses TRBV27 with TRBJ2-5; D is perhaps TRBD1 (6 bases). This CDR3 spans 15 amino acids. Germline V gene lookup returns CDR1 MNHEY and CDR2 SMNVEV (reference sequence). V was pared by 7 bases and J by 5 bases, with 20 bases between. The CDR3 sequence is CASKLGSRGWETQYF. The CDR3 DNA follows: TGTGCCAGCAAGTTGGGATCCAGGGGATGGGAGACCCAGTACTTC.

This clone appeared a few times. This chain links TRBV11-1 with TRBJ2-5; possible D gene TRBD2, 7 bases. This CDR3 contains 13 residues. Germline V gene data show CDR1 as SGHAT and CDR2 as FQDESV (reference sequence). V gave up 8 bases and J gave up 5 bases, with 15 bases separating them. CDR3 nucleotide sequence: TGTGCCAGCGAAGGGGGGGGCTCGGAGACCCAGTACTTC. Translating gives CASEGGGSETQYF.

The V call is TRBV9, the J call TRBJ2-1; 15 bases align to TRBD2. V was pared by 0 bases and J by 9 bases, with 16 bases of the junction left unmatched. Germline CDR1 SGDLS, CDR2 YYNGEE. The CDR3 runs 20 residues. The CDR3 DNA sequence: TGTGCCAGCAGCGTAGTACCAGGTGGAGGACTAGCGGGAGGGCCTGGTGAGCAGTTCTTC. It translates to CASSVVPGGGLAGGPGEQFF.